Reported below is one T cell receptor beta chain. The antigen remains undetermined. V lost 5 bases, J lost 4 bases, and 9 bases stayed unmatched. CDR3 length: 15 amino acids. From germline, CDR1 is GTSNPN and CDR2 SVGIG (reference sequence). These data come from a study of early T cells in non-severe SARS-CoV-2 infection. Study background: Investigators sequenced bulk RNA drawn from unsorted whole blood, and chains remained unpaired. Findings and limits, study-wide: Anti-spike CD8 responses were favored by VDJdb matching, which missed private and CD4 specificities.

cDNA molecules, individually, were tagged with unique molecular identifiers. TCRdb processed the 5' RACE reads anew with MiXCR; each CDR3 protein has one entry. The sample lists around 94,000 distinct CDR3 sequences; around 12% were seen once. The V gene is TRBV30, the J gene TRBJ2-3, with 10 bases aligning to TRBD2. Material: whole blood. This receptor was identified in an adult who was a healthcare worker with PCR-confirmed SARS-CoV-2 infection or an uninfected control (not recorded which). The CDR3 region has the DNA TGTGCCTGGGAATTAGCGGGAGGAGGTCCAGATACGCAGTATTTT. Its translation is CAWELAGGGPDTQYF.